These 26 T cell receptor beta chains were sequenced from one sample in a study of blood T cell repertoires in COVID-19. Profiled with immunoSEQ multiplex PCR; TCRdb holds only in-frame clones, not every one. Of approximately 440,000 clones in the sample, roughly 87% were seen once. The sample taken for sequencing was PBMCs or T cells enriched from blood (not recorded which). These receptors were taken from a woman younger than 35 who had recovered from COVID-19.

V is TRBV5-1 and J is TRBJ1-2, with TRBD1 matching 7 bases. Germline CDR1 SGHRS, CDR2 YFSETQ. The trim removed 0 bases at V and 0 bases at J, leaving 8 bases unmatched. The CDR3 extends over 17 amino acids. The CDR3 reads CASSLGGTVGTNYGYTF. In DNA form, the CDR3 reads TGCGCCAGCAGCTTGGGCGGGACAGTCGGTACTAACTATGGCTACACCTTC. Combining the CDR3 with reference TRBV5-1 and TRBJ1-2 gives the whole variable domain KAGVTQTPRYLIKTRGQQVTLSCSPISGHRSVSWYQQTPGQGLQFLFEYFSETQRNKGNFPGRFSGRQFSNSRSEMNVSTLELGDSALYLCASSLGGTVGTNYGYTFGSGTRLTVV.

The CDR3 bases are TGTGCCAGCAGCTTCGGAGGGTTCGGGTCACCCCTCCACTTT. Translating gives CASSFGGFGSPLHF. This chain links TRBV5-6 with TRBJ1-6, with unresolved D. V lost 2 bases to trimming and J lost 10 bases, with 13 bases between them. The CDR3 is 14 amino acids. CDR1 and CDR2 from the germline V gene are SGHDT and YYEEEE. The variable domain in full, with the rest retrieved from reference TRBV5-6 and TRBJ1-6, is DAGVTQSPTHLIKTRGQQVTLRCSPKSGHDTVSWYQQALGQGPQFIFQYYEEEERQRGNFPDRFSGHQFPNYSSELNVNALLLGDSALYLCASSFGGFGSPLHFGNGTRLTVT.

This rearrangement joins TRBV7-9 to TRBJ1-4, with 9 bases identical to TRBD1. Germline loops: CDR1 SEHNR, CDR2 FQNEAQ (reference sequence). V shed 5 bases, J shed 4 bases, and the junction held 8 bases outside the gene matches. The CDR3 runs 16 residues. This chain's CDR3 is CASSLGTGQSNEKLFF. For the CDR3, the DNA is TGTGCCAGCAGCCTTGGGACAGGGCAGAGTAATGAAAAACTGTTTTTT.

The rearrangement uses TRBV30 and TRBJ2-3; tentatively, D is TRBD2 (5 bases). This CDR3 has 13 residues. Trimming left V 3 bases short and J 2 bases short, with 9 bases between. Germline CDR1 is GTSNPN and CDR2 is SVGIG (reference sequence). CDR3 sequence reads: CAWSGKSTDTQYF. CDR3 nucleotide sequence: TGTGCCTGGAGCGGGAAATCCACAGATACGCAGTATTTT.

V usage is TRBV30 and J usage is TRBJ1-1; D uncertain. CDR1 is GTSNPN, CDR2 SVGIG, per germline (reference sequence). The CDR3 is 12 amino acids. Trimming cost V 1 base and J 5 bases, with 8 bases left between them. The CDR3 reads CAWSGDRTEAFF. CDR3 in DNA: TGTGCCTGGAGTGGAGATCGAACTGAAGCTTTCTTT.

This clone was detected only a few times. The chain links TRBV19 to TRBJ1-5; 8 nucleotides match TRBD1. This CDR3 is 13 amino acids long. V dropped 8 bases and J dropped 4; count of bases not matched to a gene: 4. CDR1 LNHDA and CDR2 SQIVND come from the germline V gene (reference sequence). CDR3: CASSDRDNQPQHF. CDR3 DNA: TGTGCCAGTTCGGACAGGGATAATCAGCCCCAGCATTTT.

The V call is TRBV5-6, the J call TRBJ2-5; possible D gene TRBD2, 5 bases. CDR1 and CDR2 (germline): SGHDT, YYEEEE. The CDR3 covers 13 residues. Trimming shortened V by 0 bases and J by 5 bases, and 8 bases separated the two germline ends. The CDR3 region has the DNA TGTGCCAGCAGCTTGGCATGGAGGGAGACCCAGTACTTC. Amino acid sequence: CASSLAWRETQYF.

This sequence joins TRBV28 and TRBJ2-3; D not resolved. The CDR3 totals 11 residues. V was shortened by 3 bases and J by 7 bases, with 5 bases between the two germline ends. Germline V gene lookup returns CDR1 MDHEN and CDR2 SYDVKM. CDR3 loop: CASSLRYTQYF. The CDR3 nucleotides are TGTGCCAGCAGTTTGAGGTATACGCAGTATTTT.

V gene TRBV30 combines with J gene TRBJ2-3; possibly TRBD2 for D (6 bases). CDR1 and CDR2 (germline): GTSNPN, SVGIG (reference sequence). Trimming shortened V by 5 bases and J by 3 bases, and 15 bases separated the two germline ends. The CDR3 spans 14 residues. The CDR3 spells CAWVSPGRTDTQYF. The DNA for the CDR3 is TGTGCCTGGGTGTCGCCGGGGAGGACAGATACGCAGTATTTT. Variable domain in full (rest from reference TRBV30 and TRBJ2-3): SQTIHQWPATLVQPVGSPLSLECTVEGTSNPNLYWYRQAAGRGLQLLFYSVGIGQISSEVPQNLSASRPQDRQFILSSKKLLLSDSGFYLCAWVSPGRTDTQYFGPGTRLTVL.

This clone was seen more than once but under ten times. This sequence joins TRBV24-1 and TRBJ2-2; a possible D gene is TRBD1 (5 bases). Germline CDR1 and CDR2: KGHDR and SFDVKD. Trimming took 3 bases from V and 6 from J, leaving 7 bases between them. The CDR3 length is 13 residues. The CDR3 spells CATSDPGSGELFF. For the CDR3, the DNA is TGTGCCACCAGTGATCCAGGGTCCGGGGAGCTGTTTTTT.

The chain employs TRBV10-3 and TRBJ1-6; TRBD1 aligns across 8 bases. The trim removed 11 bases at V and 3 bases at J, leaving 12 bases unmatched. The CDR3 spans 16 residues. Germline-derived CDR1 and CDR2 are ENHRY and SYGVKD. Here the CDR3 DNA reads TGTGCCGTAAGCCCCTCAGGGGGCGACTATAATTCACCCCTCCACTTT. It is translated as CAVSPSGGDYNSPLHF.

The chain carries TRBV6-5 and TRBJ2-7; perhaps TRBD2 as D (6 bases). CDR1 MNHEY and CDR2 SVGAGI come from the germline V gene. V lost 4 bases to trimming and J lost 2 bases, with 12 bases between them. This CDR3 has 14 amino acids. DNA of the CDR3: TGTGCCAGCAGTTCCACTGCGGGGACCTACGAGCAGTACTTC. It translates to CASSSTAGTYEQYF.

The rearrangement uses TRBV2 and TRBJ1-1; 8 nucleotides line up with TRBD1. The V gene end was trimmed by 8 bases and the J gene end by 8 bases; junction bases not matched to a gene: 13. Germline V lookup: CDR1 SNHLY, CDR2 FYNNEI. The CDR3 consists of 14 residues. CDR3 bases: TGTGCCAGCGCTGACAGGGGAAGGGTAAAGGAAGCTTTCTTT. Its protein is CASADRGRVKEAFF.

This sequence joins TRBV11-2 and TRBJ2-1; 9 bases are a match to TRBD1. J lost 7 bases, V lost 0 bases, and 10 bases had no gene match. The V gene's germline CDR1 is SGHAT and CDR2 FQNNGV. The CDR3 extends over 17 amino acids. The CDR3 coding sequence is TGTGCCAGCAGCTTAGAGGGTCGGGGACAGGGTATGAATGAGCAGTTCTTC. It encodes CASSLEGRGQGMNEQFF.

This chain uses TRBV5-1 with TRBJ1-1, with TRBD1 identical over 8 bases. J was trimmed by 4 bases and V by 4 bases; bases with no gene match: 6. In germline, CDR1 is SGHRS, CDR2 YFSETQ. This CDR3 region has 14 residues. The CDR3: CASSISTGGTEAFF. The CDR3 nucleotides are TGCGCCAGCAGCATATCTACAGGGGGCACTGAAGCTTTCTTT.

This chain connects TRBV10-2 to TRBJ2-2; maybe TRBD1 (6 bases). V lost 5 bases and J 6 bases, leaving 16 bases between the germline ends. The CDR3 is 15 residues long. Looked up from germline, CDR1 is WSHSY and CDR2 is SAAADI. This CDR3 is CASSINTGTAGELFF. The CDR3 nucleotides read TGCGCCAGCAGTATTAACACAGGGACCGCCGGGGAGCTGTTTTTT.

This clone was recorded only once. The CDR3 DNA follows: TGTGCCAGCAGCCAAGACTCCTGGTGGACTAGCGGCTCGGTTGTGTCTGGGGCCAACGTCCTGACTTTC. Its protein product is CASSQDSWWTSGSVVSGANVLTF. The chain is built from TRBV3-1 (or the pseudogene TRBV3-2) and TRBJ2-6; TRBD2 agrees at 10 bases. The CDR3 extends over 23 amino acids. The V gene end was trimmed by 0 bases and the J gene end by 1 base; junction bases not matched to a gene: 18. Germline V gives CDR1 LGHDT, CDR2 YNNKEL (reference sequence).

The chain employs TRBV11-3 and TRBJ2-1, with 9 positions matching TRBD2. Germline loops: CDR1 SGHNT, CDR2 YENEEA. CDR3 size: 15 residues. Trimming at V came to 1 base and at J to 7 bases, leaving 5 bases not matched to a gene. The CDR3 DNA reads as TGTGCCAGCAGCTTAGGCAGCGGGGGGCCTAATGAGCAGTTCTTC. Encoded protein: CASSLGSGGPNEQFF. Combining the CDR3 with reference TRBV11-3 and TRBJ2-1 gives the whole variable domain EAGVVQSPRYKIIEKKQPVAFWCNPISGHNTLYWYLQNLGQGPELLIRYENEEAVDDSQLPKDRFSAERLKGVDSTLKIQPAELGDSAVYLCASSLGSGGPNEQFFGPGTRLTVL.

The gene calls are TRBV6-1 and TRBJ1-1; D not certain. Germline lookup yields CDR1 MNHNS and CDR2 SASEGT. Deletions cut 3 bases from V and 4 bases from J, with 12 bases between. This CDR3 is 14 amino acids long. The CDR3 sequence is CASSEYRAGTEAFF. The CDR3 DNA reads TGTGCCAGCAGTGAGTACCGCGCGGGCACTGAAGCTTTCTTT.

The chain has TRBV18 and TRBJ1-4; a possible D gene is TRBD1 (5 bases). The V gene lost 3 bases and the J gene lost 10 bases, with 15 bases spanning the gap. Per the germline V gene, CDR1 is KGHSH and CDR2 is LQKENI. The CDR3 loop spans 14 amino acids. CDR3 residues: CASSPQSLRGKLFF. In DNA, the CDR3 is TGTGCCAGCTCACCCCAGTCGCTAAGGGGAAAACTGTTTTTT.

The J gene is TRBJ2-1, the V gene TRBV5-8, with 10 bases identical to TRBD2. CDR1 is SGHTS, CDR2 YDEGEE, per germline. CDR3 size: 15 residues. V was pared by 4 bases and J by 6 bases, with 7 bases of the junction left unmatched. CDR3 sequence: CASSLGTSVVNEQFF. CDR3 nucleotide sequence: TGTGCCAGCAGCCTCGGGACTAGCGTCGTCAATGAGCAGTTCTTC.

The CDR3 DNA follows: TGTGCCAGCAGTTTCGGACAGTTCTATGGCTACACCTTC. Translation: CASSFGQFYGYTF. This sequence joins TRBV27 and TRBJ1-2; weak D call: TRBD1 (6 bases). The CDR3 extends over 13 amino acids. Germline assignment: CDR1 MNHEY and CDR2 SMNVEV (reference sequence). Trimming removed 3 bases at V and 4 bases at J, with 9 bases between.

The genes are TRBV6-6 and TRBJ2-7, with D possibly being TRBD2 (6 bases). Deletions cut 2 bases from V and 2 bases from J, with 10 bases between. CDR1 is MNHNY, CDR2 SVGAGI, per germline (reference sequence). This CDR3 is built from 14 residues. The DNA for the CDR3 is TGTGCCAGCAGTTACACCGGAGGGCCCTACGAGCAGTACTTC. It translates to CASSYTGGPYEQYF.

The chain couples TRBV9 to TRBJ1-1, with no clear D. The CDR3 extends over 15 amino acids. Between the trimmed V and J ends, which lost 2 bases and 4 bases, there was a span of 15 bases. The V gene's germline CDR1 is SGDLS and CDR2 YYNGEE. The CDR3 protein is CASSVSPEGGTEAFF. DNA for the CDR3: TGTGCCAGCAGCGTGAGCCCGGAGGGAGGCACTGAAGCTTTCTTT.

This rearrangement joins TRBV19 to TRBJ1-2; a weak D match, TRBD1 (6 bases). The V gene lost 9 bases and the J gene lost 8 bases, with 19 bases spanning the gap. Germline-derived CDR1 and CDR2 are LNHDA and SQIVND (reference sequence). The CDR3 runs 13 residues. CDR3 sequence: CASTHGGAGGYTF. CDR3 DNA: TGTGCCAGCACCCATGGGGGGGCGGGCGGCTACACCTTC.

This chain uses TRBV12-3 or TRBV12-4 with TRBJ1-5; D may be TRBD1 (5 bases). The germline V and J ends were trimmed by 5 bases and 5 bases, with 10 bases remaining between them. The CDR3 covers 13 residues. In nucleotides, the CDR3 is TGTGCCAGCAGTCGGGGGGAAGATCAGCCCCAGCATTTT. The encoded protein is CASSRGEDQPQHF.